Reported below is one T cell receptor beta chain. What it binds is not known. Trimming cost V 3 bases and J 4 bases, with 18 bases left between them. This CDR3 contains 16 residues. The germline V gene encodes CDR1 MNHNS and CDR2 SASEGT. Only in-frame clones appear in the TCRdb table, and some are missing; sequencing was by immunoSEQ multiplex PCR. The data hold approximately 60,000 clones, with approximately 70% observed a single time. This record comes from a study of vaccination effects on CD4 cells after COVID-19. Study background: The vaccine given was either BNT162b2 or mRNA-1273, in two doses.

Following culture for approximately 11 days, CD4+ T cells were isolated. A half-volume exchange with IL-2 medium occurred on days 3 and 7. Points from the study as a whole: Post-vaccine spike-reactive clones in convalescents were mainly new vaccine-induced clones. Clones of infection and vaccine origin contracted markedly late after vaccination.

The material sequenced was CD4+ T cells from PBMCs cultured without peptide, taken before COVID-19 vaccination. This receptor was identified in a human donor who had a prior SARS-CoV-2 infection. The gene calls are TRBV6-1 and TRBJ1-2; D unclear. CDR3 DNA sequence: TGTGCCAGCAGTGATATGTCGGAGTACAGAAGCTATGGCTACACCTTC. It is translated as CASSDMSEYRSYGYTF.